These 14 T cell receptor beta chains originate from one sample sequenced in a study of T-cell reconstitution after alpha-beta-depleted transplantation in children. Unique molecular identifiers were incorporated when the TCRbeta library was constructed. TCRdb used MiXCR to reprocess the PCR reads, holding one entry per CDR3 protein. The sample contains under 750,000 distinct CDR3 sequences, more than 20% of which appear only once. Specimen: PBMCs, mostly from graft donor cells, collected 360 days after TCRalphabeta/CD19-depleted stem cell transplant. The receptor source for this set is a boy under three years old who had a stem cell transplant for acute myeloid leukemia, so the T cells may come from the graft donor.

The table lists this clonotype with a few counts. The chain has TRBV7-2 and TRBJ2-7, with D perhaps assigned TRBD1 or TRBD2 (5 bases each). The CDR3 is 16 amino acids. With 0 bases removed from V and 3 bases from J, the gap between germline ends came to 15 bases. The germline V gene has CDR1 SGHTA and CDR2 FQGNSA. CDR3 in DNA: TGTGCCAGCAGCTTAGCGCCCCCGGGACGGATCTACGAGCAGTACGTC. Its translation is CASSLAPPGRIYEQYV.

This chain's CDR3 is CASSARTGGPGELFF. CDR3 nucleotides: TGTGCCAGCAGTGCTAGGACAGGGGGACCCGGGGAGCTGTTTTTT. The chain employs TRBV25-1 and TRBJ2-2; 10 positions match TRBD1. The CDR3 runs 15 residues. The germline gives CDR1 MGHDK, CDR2 SYGVNS. V dropped 4 bases and J dropped 6; count of bases not matched to a gene: 5.

This clonotype was seen a handful of times. V and J are TRBV10-3 and TRBJ2-1; 11 positions agree with TRBD2. In germline, CDR1 is ENHRY, CDR2 SYGVKD. The V and J ends lost 6 bases and 9 bases, in that order; junction bases with no gene match: 7. The CDR3 covers 14 residues. The CDR3 is CAISDSGGAREQFF. CDR3 coding DNA: TGTGCCATCAGCGATAGCGGGGGGGCTCGTGAGCAGTTCTTC.

The chain links TRBV2 to TRBJ2-2; 8 nucleotides match TRBD2. The ends lost 6 bases at V and 4 bases at J; junction bases unmatched: 7. CDR1 is SNHLY and CDR2 is FYNNEI in the germline V gene. This CDR3 has 15 amino acids. The DNA of the CDR3 is TGTGCCAGCAGCCCAAAGCGGGGGACCACCGGGGAGCTGTTTTTT. This codes for CASSPKRGTTGELFF.

This rearrangement joins TRBV20-1 to TRBJ2-7, with a weak D call TRBD1 (6 bases). CDR3 length: 14 amino acids. Germline lookup yields CDR1 DFQATT and CDR2 SNEGSKA (reference sequence). Trimming took 5 bases from V and 2 from J, leaving 16 bases between them. The CDR3 region is CSAYPGTSAYEQYF. In nucleotides, the CDR3 is TGCAGTGCTTACCCCGGGACATCGGCCTACGAGCAGTACTTC.

This chain links TRBV7-2 with TRBJ1-5; no firm D call. V was trimmed by 1 base and J by 3 bases, leaving 7 bases between them. The CDR3 spans 14 residues. CDR1 is SGHTA and CDR2 is FQGNSA in the germline V gene. CDR3 amino acids: CASSLETSNQPQHF. Here the CDR3 DNA reads TGTGCCAGCAGCTTAGAAACATCCAATCAGCCCCAGCATTTT.

V is TRBV24-1 and J is TRBJ2-1; 8 nucleotides match TRBD1. The junction had 9 bases not matched to a gene; V was cut back by 3 bases and J by 0 bases. The CDR3 has 18 amino acids. Germline V CDR1 and CDR2: KGHDR, SFDVKD. CDR3 protein: CATSDASTGDDSYNEQFF. In nucleotides, the CDR3 is TGTGCCACCAGTGATGCCTCGACAGGGGACGACTCCTACAATGAGCAGTTCTTC.

This clonotype has only a few counts. J is TRBJ2-1 and V is TRBV12-3 or TRBV12-4; D may be TRBD1 (5 bases). This CDR3 region has 17 residues. The V gene lost 6 bases and the J gene lost 4 bases, with 22 bases spanning the gap. Here the CDR3 reads CASSLKGSLRHYNEQFF. The CDR3 region has the DNA TGTGCCAGCAGCCTAAAGGGGTCCCTCAGACATTACAATGAGCAGTTCTTC.

This clonotype has a handful of counts. The gene calls are TRBV9 and TRBJ2-4; no clear D. V lost 4 bases and J 8 bases, leaving 16 bases between the germline ends. In germline, CDR1 is SGDLS, CDR2 YYNGEE. This CDR3 contains 14 residues. Here the CDR3 DNA reads TGTGCCAGCAGCTCAAGCCTCCAAAACGACATTCAGTACTTC. Amino acids: CASSSSLQNDIQYF.

The V and J genes are TRBV15 and TRBJ2-7; maybe TRBD1 (5 bases). The V end was cut by 0 bases, the J end by 6 bases, with 12 bases between. Germline V gene sequence: CDR1 LNHNV, CDR2 YYDKDF (reference sequence). The CDR3 sequence is 14 residues long. The CDR3 reads CATSRDLGQIEQYV. The DNA of the CDR3 is TGTGCCACCAGCAGAGATCTCGGACAAATCGAGCAGTACGTC.

This clonotype has just a few counts. This sequence joins TRBV20-1 and TRBJ2-3; D gene ambiguous. V lost 3 bases and J 2 bases, leaving 12 bases between the germline ends. CDR3 length: 14 amino acids. CDR1 is DFQATT and CDR2 is SNEGSKA in the germline V gene (reference sequence). CDR3 region: CSASQLQTTDTQYF. CDR3 DNA: TGCAGTGCTAGCCAACTCCAGACCACAGATACGCAGTATTTT.

This clonotype was seen many times. V usage is TRBV29-1 and J usage is TRBJ2-2; D not resolved. CDR1 and CDR2 from the germline V gene are SQVTM and ANQGSEA. The CDR3 sequence is 13 residues long. Trimming stripped 4 bases from V and 2 bases from J, with 8 bases between. This chain's CDR3 is CSVVWGNTGELFF. The CDR3 DNA reads TGCAGCGTTGTATGGGGAAACACCGGGGAGCTGTTTTTT.

There are many counts of this clonotype. The chain joins TRBV11-2 to TRBJ2-1, with D possibly being TRBD1 or TRBD2 (6 bases each). V gave up 2 bases and J gave up 8 bases, with 16 bases separating them. The germline V gene has CDR1 SGHAT and CDR2 FQNNGV. The CDR3 is 15 residues long. Written as DNA, the CDR3 is TGTGCCAGCAGCTTAAGGACTCAGGGGAGGTATGAGCAGTTCTTC. It yields the protein CASSLRTQGRYEQFF.

J is TRBJ2-7 and V is TRBV20-1; weak D call: TRBD1 (5 bases). V lost 6 bases to trimming and J lost 4 bases, with 10 bases between them. Germline V lookup: CDR1 DFQATT, CDR2 SNEGSKA (reference sequence). The CDR3 sequence is 11 residues long. The chain's CDR3 is CSAHDRYEQYV. DNA for the CDR3: TGCAGTGCCCACGACAGATACGAGCAGTACGTC.